Below are 13 T cell receptor beta chains sequenced from a single sample in a study of tumor-infiltrating lymphocytes in oesophageal squamous cell carcinoma. TCRdb reprocessed the PCR reads with MiXCR, giving one entry per CDR3 protein. The sample shows 23,000 or so distinct CDR3 sequences, around 40% of them seen only once. The material sequenced was esophageal tumor tissue. Receptors were obtained from a male donor with esophageal squamous cell carcinoma.

Ten or more counts support this clonotype. The chain carries TRBV28 and TRBJ2-7, with 12 bases matching TRBD2. The end of the DNA is better explained by TRBJ2-1, so the J call may be wrong. Germline values: CDR1 MDHEN, CDR2 SYDVKM. There are 15 residues in the CDR3. The CDR3 DNA reads as TGTGCCAGCAGACGGACTAGCGGGATGGCTGATGAGCAGTTCTTC. This sequence encodes CASRRTSGMADEQFF.

In its sample, this clonotype was seen a few times. J is TRBJ2-1 and V is TRBV7-2, with TRBD2 identical over 13 bases. Germline CDR1 and CDR2: SGHTA and FQGNSA. Trimming at V came to 1 base and at J to 8 bases, leaving 2 bases not matched to a gene. There are 15 residues in the CDR3. CDR3 sequence (DNA): TGTGCCAGCAGCTTAGGGACTAGCGGGAGCGATGAGCAGTTCTTC. Its translation is CASSLGTSGSDEQFF. The full variable domain, its missing parts supplied by reference TRBV7-2 and TRBJ2-1, is GAGVSQSPSNKVTEKGKDVELRCDPISGHTALYWYRQSLGQGLEFLIYFQGNSAPDKSGLPSDRFSAERTGGSVSTLTIQRTQQEDSAVYLCASSLGTSGSDEQFFGPGTRLTVL.

This clonotype was counted a single time. One end of the junction fails to match germline, which may point to a read error. The chain combines TRBV7-6 with TRBJ2-5; D might be TRBD1 (8 bases). In germline, CDR1 is SGHVS, CDR2 FNYEAQ. CDR3 size: 14 residues. CDR3 region: CASSLSTGGGTQYF. CDR3 DNA: TGTGCTAGCAGCCTATCCACAGGGGGGGGGACCCAGTACTTC. The full variable domain, completed using reference TRBV7-6 and TRBJ2-5, is GAGVSQSPRYKVTKRGQDVALRCDPISGHVSLYWYRQALGQGPEFLTYFNYEAQQDKSGLPNDRFSAERPEGSISTLTIQRTEQRDSAMYRCASSLSTGGGTQYFGPGTRLLVL.

The chain recombines TRBV7-3 with TRBJ2-5; 16 positions agree with TRBD2. The assigned J gene may be wrong: the sequence end matches TRBJ2-1 better. Germline V gene lookup returns CDR1 SGHTA and CDR2 FQGTGA. The CDR3 extends over 20 amino acids. Here the CDR3 DNA reads TGTGCCAGCAGTAGAAGGGGGGGACTAGCGGGGGGGAAATGGACGCATGAGCAGTTCTTC. The encoded protein is CASSRRGGLAGGKWTHEQFF.

Of note for this clonotype: One base away lies a much larger clone, so this may be a sequencing read error. The CDR3: CASSTDRRYDYTF. In DNA form, the CDR3 reads TGTGCCAGCAGCACCGACAGGAGGTATGACTACACCTTC. This sequence joins TRBV6-2 or TRBV6-3 and TRBJ2-5; TRBD1 might be the D (6 bases). The DNA matches TRBJ1-2 better at its end, which makes the J call doubtful. Germline V CDR1 and CDR2: MNHEY, SVGEGT. This CDR3 has 13 amino acids.

This clonotype was found many times. The rearrangement uses TRBV10-3 and TRBJ2-3, with D possibly matching TRBD2 (7 bases). The CDR3 sequence is 17 residues long. Trimming removed 2 bases at V and 6 bases at J, with 21 bases between. The germline CDR1 and CDR2 sequences are ENHRY and SYGVKD. Written as DNA, the CDR3 is TGTGCCATCAGTGAGCGATTCACGGGGGGCCCAGGGGATACGCAGTATTTT. It codes for CAISERFTGGPGDTQYF.

This clonotype was detected only a few times. This may arise from a read error, as a much more abundant clone is one base away. This sequence joins TRBV7-3 and TRBJ2-1, with 12 bases aligning to TRBD2. The CDR3 covers 16 residues. V lost 10 bases, J lost 10 bases, and 17 bases stayed unmatched. Per germline, CDR1 SGHTA and CDR2 FQGTGA. As DNA, the CDR3 is TGTGCCATCAGTTCGACTAGCGGGGGCCTCTCCTACGAGCAGTTCTTC. Translating gives CAISSTSGGLSYEQFF.

This clonotype has at least ten counts. This chain uses TRBV6-1 with TRBJ1-2; 7 bases line up with TRBD1. In germline, CDR1 is MNHNS, CDR2 SASEGT. The CDR3 is 13 residues long. V lost 6 bases and J lost 5; bases outside the gene matches: 6. CDR3 amino acids: CASRYTGEYGYTF. CDR3 nucleotide sequence: TGTGCCAGCAGATATACAGGGGAATATGGCTACACCTTC.

This clonotype showed up just a few times. At one boundary the junction diverges from the germline segment, which might be a read error. The J gene is TRBJ2-4, the V gene TRBV7-6, with TRBD2 matching 7 bases. Germline CDR1 and CDR2: SGHVS and FNYEAQ. The CDR3 runs to 14 residues. The CDR3 nucleotides are TGTGCCAGCAGCTTAGGGGGGGGGGATTCACCCCTCCACTTC. As protein: CASSLGGGDSPLHF.

This clonotype was observed many times. The conserved phenylalanine or tryptophan normally closing the CDR3 is absent here, so this likely arose from a read error. No DNA is shown, since the ends of the CDR3 on it are uncertain; the CDR3 is the one TCRdb lists. The chain joins TRBV7-5 to TRBJ2-7. TRBV7-5 is a pseudogene. The CDR3 spans 19 amino acids, including both terminal residues. The CDR3 is CISVPEPPTPRDYGYTFGS.

This clonotype was seen repeatedly, ten times or more. The CDR3 here is CASSQVNLAVNTGELFF. The CDR3 nucleotides read TGCGCCAGCAGCCAAGTGAATCTAGCGGTGAACACCGGGGAGCTGTTTTTT. The chain links TRBV4-1 to TRBJ2-2; 7 bases are shared with TRBD2. J lost 1 base, V lost 1 base, and 6 bases had no gene match. This CDR3 region has 17 residues. Germline V gene data show CDR1 as MGHRA and CDR2 as YSYEKL.

This clonotype turned up a few times. Because the CDR3 is missing its conserved closing phenylalanine or tryptophan, this is likely a read error. No DNA is shown, since the ends of the CDR3 on it are uncertain; the CDR3 is the one TCRdb lists. This chain uses TRBV7-6 with TRBJ2-7; the table assigns TRBD2, which was not confirmed against the DNA. Germline V lookup: CDR1 SGHVS, CDR2 FNYEAQ. The CDR3 adds up to 16 amino acids, both ends counted. This CDR3 reads CASSLEGEAYGYTFGS.

This clonotype was observed at least ten times. This chain connects TRBV2 to TRBJ2-1; 8 bases are a match to TRBD2. Germline CDR1 reads SNHLY; CDR2 reads FYNNEI. Unmatched junction bases numbered 8, after V lost 7 bases and J lost 12 bases. CDR3 length: 12 residues. The DNA for the CDR3 is TGTGCCAGCACTAGCGGGCCGAAGGGGCAGTTCTTC. This gives the protein CASTSGPKGQFF. Filled out from reference TRBV2 and TRBJ2-1, the complete variable domain reads EPEVTQTPSHQVTQMGQEVILRCVPISNHLYFYWYRQILGQKVEFLVSFYNNEISEKSEIFDDQFSVERPDGSNFTLKIRSTKLEDSAMYFCASTSGPKGQFFGPGTRLTVL.